This T cell receptor beta chain was documented in a study of cytomegalovirus exposure and HLA in healthy donors. With 60 Vbeta and 13 Jbeta primers, the PCR was carried out. The method was immunoSEQ multiplex PCR; TCRdb's version includes in-frame clones alone and lacks a portion of them. This listing includes some 43,000 clones. Trimming pared 4 bases from V and 7 bases from J, leaving 17 bases between. This CDR3 is 14 amino acids long. Germline CDR1 SGHRS, CDR2 YFSETQ. Overall study findings and caveats: Per a later analysis, HLA-associated TCR beta chains showed more clonal expansion than other, equally common TCR beta chains.

About this clone: The antigen is unknown.

The receptor comes from a woman younger than 45 in good health and CMV-seronegative. Specimen: PBMCs. The gene calls are TRBV5-1 and TRBJ1-1; no clear D. CDR3 sequence (DNA): TGCGCCAGCAGCGTAACCGCTACCCCCTATGAAGCTTTCTTT. Its protein is CASSVTATPYEAFF.